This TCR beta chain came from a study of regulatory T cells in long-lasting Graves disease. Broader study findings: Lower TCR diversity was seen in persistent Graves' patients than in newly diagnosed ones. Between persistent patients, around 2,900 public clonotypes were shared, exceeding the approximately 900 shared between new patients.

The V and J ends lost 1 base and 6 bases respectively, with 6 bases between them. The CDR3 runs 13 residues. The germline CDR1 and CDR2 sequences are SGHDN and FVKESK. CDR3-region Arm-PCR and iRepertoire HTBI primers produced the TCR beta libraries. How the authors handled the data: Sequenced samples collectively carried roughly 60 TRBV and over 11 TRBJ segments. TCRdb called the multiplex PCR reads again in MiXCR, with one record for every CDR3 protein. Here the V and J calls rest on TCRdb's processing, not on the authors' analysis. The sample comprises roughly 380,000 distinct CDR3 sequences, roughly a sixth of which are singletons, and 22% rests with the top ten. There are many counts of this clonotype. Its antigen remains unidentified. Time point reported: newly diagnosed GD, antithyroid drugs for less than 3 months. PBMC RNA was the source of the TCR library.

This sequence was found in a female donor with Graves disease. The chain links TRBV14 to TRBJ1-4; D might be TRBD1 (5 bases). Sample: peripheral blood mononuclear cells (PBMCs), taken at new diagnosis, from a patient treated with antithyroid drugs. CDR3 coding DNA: TGTGCCAGCAGCCAAGGGACATATGAAAAACTGTTTTTT. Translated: CASSQGTYEKLFF.